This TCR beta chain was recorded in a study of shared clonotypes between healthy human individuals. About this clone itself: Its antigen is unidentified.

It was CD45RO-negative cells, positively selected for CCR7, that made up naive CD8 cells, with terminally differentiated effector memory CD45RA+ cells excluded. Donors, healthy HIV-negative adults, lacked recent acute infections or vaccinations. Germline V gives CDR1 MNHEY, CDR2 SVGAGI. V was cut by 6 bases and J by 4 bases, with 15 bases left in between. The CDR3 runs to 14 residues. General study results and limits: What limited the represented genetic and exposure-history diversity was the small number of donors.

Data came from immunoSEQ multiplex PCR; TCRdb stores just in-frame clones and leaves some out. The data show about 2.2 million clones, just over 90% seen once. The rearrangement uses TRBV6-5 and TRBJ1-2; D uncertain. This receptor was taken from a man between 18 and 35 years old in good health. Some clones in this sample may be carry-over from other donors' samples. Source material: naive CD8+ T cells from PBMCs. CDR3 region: CASSLQSFSYGYTF. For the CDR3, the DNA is TGTGCCAGCAGCCTACAGTCCTTCAGCTATGGCTACACCTTC.